These 30 T cell receptor beta chains were all obtained from the same sample, sequenced in a study of cytomegalovirus exposure and HLA in healthy donors. The PCR ran on 60 Vbeta and 13 Jbeta primers. Method: immunoSEQ multiplex PCR; TCRdb's copy keeps in-frame clones and lacks some. Counted here are more than 75,000 clones, roughly 79% occurring once; the ten biggest clones make up 3.8%. The sequencing input was PBMCs. All receptors come from a woman in her thirties or forties in good health and CMV-seronegative.

The rearrangement uses TRBV5-1 and TRBJ2-1, with 9 bases lining up with TRBD2. J was trimmed by 4 bases and V by 0 bases; bases with no gene match: 2. The CDR3 runs to 15 residues. CDR1 is SGHRS and CDR2 is YFSETQ in the germline V gene. CDR3 amino acids: CASSLDLAGYNEQFF. In nucleotides, the CDR3 is TGCGCCAGCAGCTTGGATCTAGCGGGGTACAATGAGCAGTTCTTC. Variable domain in full (rest from reference TRBV5-1 and TRBJ2-1): KAGVTQTPRYLIKTRGQQVTLSCSPISGHRSVSWYQQTPGQGLQFLFEYFSETQRNKGNFPGRFSGRQFSNSRSEMNVSTLELGDSALYLCASSLDLAGYNEQFFGPGTRLTVL.

The V gene is TRBV2, the J gene TRBJ2-1; D is undetermined. Germline V gene data show CDR1 as SNHLY and CDR2 as FYNNEI. This CDR3 has 15 amino acids. The ends were cut back, 6 bases at V and 5 bases at J, with 17 bases in the middle. The CDR3 reads CASRGRRPPNNEQFF. DNA of the CDR3: TGTGCCAGCAGGGGCCGACGGCCCCCGAACAATGAGCAGTTCTTC.

The chain combines TRBV7-9 with TRBJ1-4; D gene uncertain. Trimming left V 5 bases short and J 0 bases short, with 13 bases between. This CDR3 has 16 amino acids. CDR1 and CDR2 (germline): SEHNR, FQNEAQ (reference sequence). The DNA of the CDR3 is TGTGCCAGCAGCCCTCAGGACTCCTCAACTAATGAAAAACTGTTTTTT. Protein sequence: CASSPQDSSTNEKLFF. Complete variable domain (other parts from reference TRBV7-9 and TRBJ1-4): DTGVSQNPRHKITKRGQNVTFRCDPISEHNRLYWYRQTLGQGPEFLTYFQNEAQLEKSRLLSDRFSAERPKGSFSTLEIQRTEQGDSAMYLCASSPQDSSTNEKLFFGSGTQLSVL.

This sequence joins TRBV7-9 and TRBJ1-4, with TRBD1 as a possible D gene (5 bases). The germline V gene has CDR1 SEHNR and CDR2 FQNEAQ (reference sequence). This CDR3 is built from 16 residues. Trimming removed 4 bases from V and 3 bases from J, with 15 bases in between. CDR3 in DNA: TGTGCCAGCAGCTGGCAAACAGGCTTCCCTAATGAAAAACTGTTTTTT. This codes for CASSWQTGFPNEKLFF. Supplemented by reference TRBV7-9 and TRBJ1-4, the full variable domain reads DTGVSQNPRHKITKRGQNVTFRCDPISEHNRLYWYRQTLGQGPEFLTYFQNEAQLEKSRLLSDRFSAERPKGSFSTLEIQRTEQGDSAMYLCASSWQTGFPNEKLFFGSGTQLSVL.

The chain carries TRBV7-2 and TRBJ1-4; 7 bases map to TRBD1. Trimming cost V 5 bases and J 6 bases; bases outside gene matches: 15. Germline lookup yields CDR1 SGHTA and CDR2 FQGNSA. The CDR3 sequence is 17 residues long. The CDR3 region is CASSLGGTARRDEKLFF. In nucleotides, the CDR3 is TGTGCCAGCAGCCTAGGGGGGACAGCCCGGCGGGATGAAAAACTGTTTTTT.

The count of this clone is one. The chain employs TRBV5-1 and TRBJ1-6, with TRBD1 as a possible D gene (6 bases). The CDR3 totals 16 residues. Looked up from germline, CDR1 is SGHRS and CDR2 is YFSETQ. The V and J ends lost 4 bases and 8 bases respectively, with 19 bases between them. The CDR3, as DNA: TGCGCCAGCAGCAAGAGTAGACAGGCCGCGGATTCACCCCTCCACTTT. This gives the protein CASSKSRQAADSPLHF.

The chain uses TRBV4-1 and TRBJ1-4, with D unresolved. This CDR3 comprises 14 residues. Germline-derived CDR1 and CDR2 are MGHRA and YSYEKL. Trimming pared 4 bases from V and 6 bases from J, leaving 12 bases between. The CDR3 here is CASSRPIGDEKLFF. CDR3 sequence (DNA): TGCGCCAGCAGCCGACCCATCGGGGATGAAAAACTGTTTTTT.

In this sample, this clone turned up once. CDR3 region: CASGTGASNTEAFF. The CDR3, as DNA: TGTGCCTCAGGTACAGGGGCCTCGAACACTGAAGCTTTCTTT. The chain joins TRBV19 to TRBJ1-1; 7 bases line up with TRBD1. This CDR3 comprises 14 residues. Germline trimming cut 11 bases from V and 1 base from J; bases unmatched to any gene: 10. CDR1 and CDR2 (germline): LNHDA, SQIVND (reference sequence).

The chain uses TRBV30 and TRBJ2-7; TRBD2 matches 9 bases. The CDR3 contains 20 residues. The ends lost 0 bases at V and 4 bases at J; junction bases unmatched: 22. Germline CDR1 reads GTSNPN; CDR2 reads SVGIG (reference sequence). The CDR3: CAWSVWLFERGDGGGYEQYF. The CDR3 region has the DNA TGTGCCTGGAGTGTCTGGTTGTTTGAGCGGGGGGACGGTGGGGGGTACGAGCAGTACTTC.

This chain joins TRBV27 and TRBJ2-5; TRBD2 matches at 7 bases. The J call may be faulty, since TRBJ2-7 better matches the DNA end. The CDR3 contains 16 residues. CDR1 MNHEY and CDR2 SMNVEV come from the germline V gene (reference sequence). The chain's CDR3 is CASSLSGGGSSYEQYF. DNA of the CDR3: TGTGCCAGCAGTTTAAGTGGCGGGGGTAGCTCCTACGAGCAGTACTTC.

The chain uses TRBV6-5 and TRBJ1-2, with D possibly being TRBD1 (5 bases). CDR1 is MNHEY, CDR2 SVGAGI, per germline. CDR3 length: 15 amino acids. Deletions cut 0 bases from V and 4 bases from J, with 12 bases between. The DNA of the CDR3 is TGTGCCAGCAGTTACTCGTTATTGGGGGGCTATGGCTACACCTTC. It specifies CASSYSLLGGYGYTF.

The V and J genes are TRBV6-5 and TRBJ1-5; 7 positions agree with TRBD1. The junction had 6 bases not matched to a gene; V was cut back by 5 bases and J by 5 bases. This CDR3 has 14 residues. CDR1 is MNHEY, CDR2 SVGAGI, per germline. CDR3 residues: CASSRGRGDQPQHF. The DNA of the CDR3 is TGTGCCAGCAGTAGGGGGCGGGGGGATCAGCCCCAGCATTTT.

This clone was counted a few times. This sequence joins TRBV2 and TRBJ2-6, with TRBD1 as a possible D gene (6 bases). The CDR3 covers 15 residues. Trimming left V 6 bases short and J 13 bases short, with 22 bases between. Per germline, CDR1 SNHLY and CDR2 FYNNEI. The CDR3 here is CASRVGAKRQEVLTF. The CDR3 region has the DNA TGTGCCAGCAGGGTGGGGGCGAAACGTCAAGAAGTCCTGACTTTC. Based on the CDR3 plus reference TRBV2 and TRBJ2-6, the full variable domain is EPEVTQTPSHQVTQMGQEVILRCVPISNHLYFYWYRQILGQKVEFLVSFYNNEISEKSEIFDDQFSVERPDGSNFTLKIRSTKLEDSAMYFCASRVGAKRQEVLTFGAGSRLTVL.

The rearrangement links TRBV9 to TRBJ1-4, with 7 nucleotides matching TRBD1. V shed 4 bases and J 7 bases; nucleotides not matched to a gene: 10. Germline CDR1 reads SGDLS; CDR2 reads YYNGEE. The CDR3 has 15 amino acids. The CDR3 spells CASSLEAGGSEKLFF. CDR3 bases: TGTGCCAGCAGCCTAGAGGCAGGGGGTAGTGAAAAACTGTTTTTT.

The chain uses TRBV30 and TRBJ2-3, with a weak D call TRBD1 (5 bases). Trimming shortened V by 2 bases and J by 8 bases, and 11 bases separated the two germline ends. The germline V gene encodes CDR1 GTSNPN and CDR2 SVGIG (reference sequence). This CDR3 region has 12 residues. CDR3 residues: CAWSRTGCTQYF. Written as DNA, the CDR3 is TGTGCCTGGAGTCGTACAGGATGTACGCAGTATTTT.

This chain uses TRBV7-2 with TRBJ2-4; the match to TRBD2 covers 7 bases. Germline V lookup: CDR1 SGHTA, CDR2 FQGNSA. V shed 4 bases, J shed 9 bases, and the junction held 9 bases outside the gene matches. This CDR3 spans 14 amino acids. CDR3 sequence: CASSSSGGGSIQYF. CDR3 sequence (DNA): TGTGCCAGCAGCTCCTCGGGCGGGGGAAGCATTCAGTACTTC.

V gene TRBV6-5 combines with J gene TRBJ2-3; D not resolved. The germline V gene encodes CDR1 MNHEY and CDR2 SVGAGI. This CDR3 contains 14 residues. Trimming removed 6 bases from V and 1 base from J, with 11 bases in between. The DNA for the CDR3 is TGTGCCAGCAGCAACCCACTGGGCACAGATACGCAGTATTTT. Protein: CASSNPLGTDTQYF.

The chain recombines TRBV29-1 with TRBJ2-7, with TRBD1 as a possible D gene (5 bases). The germline V and J ends were trimmed by 7 bases and 3 bases, with 19 bases remaining between them. The CDR3 is 14 residues long. Germline V gene sequence: CDR1 SQVTM, CDR2 ANQGSEA. CDR3: CSALGLSGVYEQYF. The DNA for the CDR3 is TGCAGCGCCCTGGGGCTCTCAGGTGTCTACGAGCAGTACTTC.

The V and J genes are TRBV5-1 and TRBJ1-6; 7 nucleotides align to TRBD1. CDR1 is SGHRS, CDR2 YFSETQ, per germline. The CDR3 is 16 residues long. The junction had 3 bases not matched to a gene; V was cut back by 0 bases and J by 3 bases. The CDR3 DNA sequence: TGCGCCAGCAGCTTGGGGGCAGGGGGCTATAATTCACCCCTCCACTTT. Translating gives CASSLGAGGYNSPLHF.

This clone was observed a few times. V gene TRBV27 combines with J gene TRBJ2-3; TRBD2 matches at 11 bases. The CDR3 contains 15 residues. Germline-derived CDR1 and CDR2 are MNHEY and SMNVEV (reference sequence). With 5 bases clipped from V and 4 bases from J, the junction kept 5 bases outside the gene matches. CDR3 sequence: CASSRRLAGSDTQYF. For the CDR3, the DNA is TGTGCCAGCAGTCGGAGACTAGCGGGGTCAGATACGCAGTATTTT.

The chain is built from TRBV28 and TRBJ2-5; TRBD2 matches 9 bases. Germline trimming cut 2 bases from V and 5 bases from J; bases unmatched to any gene: 3. The V gene's germline CDR1 is MDHEN and CDR2 SYDVKM. The CDR3 sequence is 14 residues long. The chain's CDR3 is CASSLSGGPETQYF. The CDR3 DNA reads as TGTGCCAGCAGTTTAAGCGGGGGGCCGGAGACCCAGTACTTC.

The chain joins TRBV13 to TRBJ1-1, with D possibly TRBD1 on 6 matching bases. The CDR3 consists of 16 residues. The V and J ends lost 5 bases and 2 bases respectively, with 18 bases between them. The germline V gene has CDR1 PRHDT and CDR2 FYEKMQ (reference sequence). The CDR3 region is CASSSYLQGKNTEAFF. The CDR3, as DNA: TGTGCCAGCAGCAGCTACTTACAGGGAAAAAACACTGAAGCTTTCTTT.

V usage is TRBV19 and J usage is TRBJ2-3; the D is unclear. CDR1 and CDR2 from the germline V gene are LNHDA and SQIVND (reference sequence). The CDR3 sequence is 15 residues long. Trimming left V 2 bases short and J 2 bases short, with 11 bases between. The CDR3 here is CASSITAAATDTQYF. CDR3 nucleotides: TGTGCCAGTAGTATAACGGCTGCGGCCACAGATACGCAGTATTTT.

The chain links TRBV2 to TRBJ1-4, with 8 nucleotides matching TRBD1. Germline-derived CDR1 and CDR2 are SNHLY and FYNNEI. The CDR3 covers 15 residues. The V gene end was trimmed by 3 bases and the J gene end by 6 bases; junction bases not matched to a gene: 6. The CDR3 spells CASSEEDRVYEKLFF. In DNA form, the CDR3 reads TGTGCCAGCAGTGAGGAGGACAGGGTTTATGAAAAACTGTTTTTT.

The CDR3 is CASSYPSGGAPTGELFF. The CDR3 bases are TGTGCCAGCAGCTACCCTAGCGGGGGGGCCCCCACCGGGGAGCTGTTTTTT. The chain is built from TRBV7-6 and TRBJ2-2; 12 bases line up with TRBD2. The CDR3 spans 17 residues. The germline V gene has CDR1 SGHVS and CDR2 FNYEAQ. Trimming removed 4 bases from V and 4 bases from J; junction bases left unmatched: 7. Combining the CDR3 with reference TRBV7-6 and TRBJ2-2 gives the whole variable domain GAGVSQSPRYKVTKRGQDVALRCDPISGHVSLYWYRQALGQGPEFLTYFNYEAQQDKSGLPNDRFSAERPEGSISTLTIQRTEQRDSAMYRCASSYPSGGAPTGELFFGEGSRLTVL.

In this sample, this clone turned up a few times. This chain joins TRBV10-3 and TRBJ1-6, with D maybe TRBD1 (5 bases). Germline CDR1 ENHRY, CDR2 SYGVKD. The V and J ends lost 3 bases and 7 bases respectively, with 10 bases between them. The CDR3 extends over 14 amino acids. The CDR3 reads CAISEQAANSPLHF. CDR3 nucleotides: TGTGCCATCAGTGAACAGGCCGCCAATTCACCCCTCCACTTT.

This chain joins TRBV2 and TRBJ1-2; 8 nucleotides align to TRBD1. The CDR3 sequence is 13 residues long. V was clipped by 6 bases and J by 8 bases; unmatched bases: 8. Germline CDR1 and CDR2: SNHLY and FYNNEI. The CDR3 bases are TGTGCCAGCAGGATGGACAGGGACGACGGCTACACCTTC. It yields the protein CASRMDRDDGYTF.

Concerning this clone: This may arise from a read error, as a much more abundant clone is one base away. The V and J genes are TRBV14 and TRBJ1-1; a weak D match, TRBD1 (5 bases). This CDR3 comprises 14 residues. The V gene lost 5 bases and the J gene lost 1 base, with 11 bases spanning the gap. Looked up from germline, CDR1 is SGHDN and CDR2 is FVKESK. CDR3 protein: CASSAITGNTEAFF. The CDR3 DNA is TGTGCCAGCAGCGCCATTACAGGGAACACTGAAGCTTTCTTT.

The chain carries TRBV5-1 and TRBJ1-4; D uncertain. The CDR3 sequence is 14 residues long. The V end was cut by 0 bases, the J end by 4 bases, with 7 bases between. Germline V lookup: CDR1 SGHRS, CDR2 YFSETQ. The CDR3 reads CASSLGGFNEKLFF. DNA of the CDR3: TGCGCCAGCAGCTTGGGAGGGTTTAATGAAAAACTGTTTTTT.

This chain joins TRBV29-1 and TRBJ1-1; D is possibly TRBD1 (5 bases). Germline assignment: CDR1 SQVTM and CDR2 ANQGSEA. V was clipped by 6 bases and J by 1 base, with 9 bases between them. The CDR3 is 12 residues long. CDR3 in DNA: TGCAGCGTGGGAAGGGGGAACACTGAAGCTTTCTTT. Translated: CSVGRGNTEAFF.